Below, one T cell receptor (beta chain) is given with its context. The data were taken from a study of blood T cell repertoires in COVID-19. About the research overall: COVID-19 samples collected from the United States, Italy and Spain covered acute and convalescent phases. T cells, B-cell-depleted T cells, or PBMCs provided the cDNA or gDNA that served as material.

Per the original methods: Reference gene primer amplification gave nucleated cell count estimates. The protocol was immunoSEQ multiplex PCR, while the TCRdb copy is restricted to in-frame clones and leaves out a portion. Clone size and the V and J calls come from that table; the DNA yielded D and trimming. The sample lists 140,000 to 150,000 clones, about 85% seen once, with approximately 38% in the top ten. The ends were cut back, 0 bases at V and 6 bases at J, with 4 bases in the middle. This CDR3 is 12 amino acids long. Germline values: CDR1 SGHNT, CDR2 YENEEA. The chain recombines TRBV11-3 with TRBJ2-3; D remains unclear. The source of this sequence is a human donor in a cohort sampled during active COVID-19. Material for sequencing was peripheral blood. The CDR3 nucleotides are TGTGCCAGCAGCTTAGAGAGGGATACGCAGTATTTT. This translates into CASSLERDTQYF.